This section outlines one T cell receptor (beta chain) sequence together with its context. What antigen it recognizes has not been identified. No base qualities exist here, and no much larger clone lies one base off it. V is pared back by 4 bases and J by 1 base, with 11 bases lying between the germline termini. Sequences SGHRS (CDR1) and YFSETQ (CDR2) are obtained from the germline V gene. Reading from cysteine to phenylalanine, the CDR3 counts 15 amino acids. Only the CDR3 region is kept as DNA, spanning 45 bases read in frame from base 1. The entry originates in a study of patients and donors after allogeneic stem cell transplantation (dated by TCRdb to the early 2020s). The method was RT-PCR. The sequencing machine was a NextSeq 550. TCRdb applied fastp at Q25 and MiXCR to the public reads, then kept only in-frame beta chains. Each entry is one CDR3 protein sequence, shown with its most common DNA and genes. Present in this sample are over 200,000 distinct CDR3 sequences, roughly 38% of which were seen just once. More than 9% of the sample belongs to the ten largest clones.

The receptor was isolated from a human donor who was either an allogeneic HSCT recipient or a stem cell or donor lymphocyte infusion donor (not recorded which). It is not recorded whose cells these are; they may come from a transplant donor. Input material: blood, either unsorted or a sorted T cell fraction (not recorded which). The receptor chain draws on TRBV5-1 and TRBJ2-2, with no D gene named confidently. Here is the DNA: TGCGCCAGCAGCGGAAACAGTATGAACACCGGGGAGCTGTTTTTT. It translates as CASSGNSMNTGELFF.